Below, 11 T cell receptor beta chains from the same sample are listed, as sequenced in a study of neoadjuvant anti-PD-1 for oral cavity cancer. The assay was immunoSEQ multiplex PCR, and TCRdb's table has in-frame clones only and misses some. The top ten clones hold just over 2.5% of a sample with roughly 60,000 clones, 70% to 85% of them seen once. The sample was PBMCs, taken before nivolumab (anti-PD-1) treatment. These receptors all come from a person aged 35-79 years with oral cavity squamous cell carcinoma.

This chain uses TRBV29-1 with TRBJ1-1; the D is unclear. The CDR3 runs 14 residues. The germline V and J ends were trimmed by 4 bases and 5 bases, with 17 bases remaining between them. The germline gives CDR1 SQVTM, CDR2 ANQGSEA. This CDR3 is CSVGGVGRRTEAFF. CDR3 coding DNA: TGCAGCGTTGGTGGTGTAGGGCGCAGGACTGAAGCTTTCTTT.

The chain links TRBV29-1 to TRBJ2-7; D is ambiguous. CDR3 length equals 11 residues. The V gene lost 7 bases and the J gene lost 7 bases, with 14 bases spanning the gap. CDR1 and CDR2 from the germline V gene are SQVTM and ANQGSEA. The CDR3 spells CSAGRSSEQYF. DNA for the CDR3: TGCAGCGCTGGAAGATCCTCGGAGCAGTACTTC.

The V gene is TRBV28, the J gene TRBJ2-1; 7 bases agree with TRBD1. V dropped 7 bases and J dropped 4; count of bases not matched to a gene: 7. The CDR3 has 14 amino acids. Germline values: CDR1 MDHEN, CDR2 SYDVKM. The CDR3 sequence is CASTVEGAYNEQFF. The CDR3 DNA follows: TGTGCCAGCACCGTTGAGGGGGCGTACAATGAGCAGTTCTTC.

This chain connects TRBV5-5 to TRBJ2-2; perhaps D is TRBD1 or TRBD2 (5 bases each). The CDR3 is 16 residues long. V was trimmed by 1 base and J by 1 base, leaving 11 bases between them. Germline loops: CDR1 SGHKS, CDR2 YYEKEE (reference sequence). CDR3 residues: CASSLNGGRNTGELFF. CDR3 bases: TGTGCCAGCAGCTTGAATGGGGGACGGAACACCGGGGAGCTGTTTTTT.

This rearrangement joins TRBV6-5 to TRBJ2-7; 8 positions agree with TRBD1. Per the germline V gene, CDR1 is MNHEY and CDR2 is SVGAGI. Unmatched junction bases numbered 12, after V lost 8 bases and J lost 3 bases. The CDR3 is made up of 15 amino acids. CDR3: CASPTGGFFFYEQYF. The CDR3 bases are TGTGCCAGCCCTACAGGGGGGTTTTTCTTCTACGAGCAGTACTTC.

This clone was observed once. CDR3 loop: CASSLWTDTDTQYF. CDR3 bases: TGCGCCAGCAGCTTGTGGACAGACACAGATACGCAGTATTTT. The chain couples TRBV5-1 to TRBJ2-3, with TRBD1 as a possible D gene (6 bases). Germline CDR1 reads SGHRS; CDR2 reads YFSETQ. V dropped 1 base and J dropped 2 bases, with 8 bases sitting between them. This CDR3 contains 14 residues.

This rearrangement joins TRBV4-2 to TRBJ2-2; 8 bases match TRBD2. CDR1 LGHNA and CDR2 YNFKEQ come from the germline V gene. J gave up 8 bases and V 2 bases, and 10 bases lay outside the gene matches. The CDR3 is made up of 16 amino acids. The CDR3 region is CASSQSGTSGAGELFF. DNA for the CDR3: TGTGCCAGCAGCCAAAGTGGGACTAGTGGGGCGGGGGAGCTGTTTTTT.

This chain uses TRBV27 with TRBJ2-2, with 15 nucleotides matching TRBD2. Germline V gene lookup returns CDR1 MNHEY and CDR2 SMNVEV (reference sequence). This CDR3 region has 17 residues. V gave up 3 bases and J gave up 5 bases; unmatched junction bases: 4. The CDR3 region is CASSFGTSGGQTGELFF. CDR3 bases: TGTGCCAGCAGTTTCGGGACTAGCGGGGGGCAGACCGGGGAGCTGTTTTTT.

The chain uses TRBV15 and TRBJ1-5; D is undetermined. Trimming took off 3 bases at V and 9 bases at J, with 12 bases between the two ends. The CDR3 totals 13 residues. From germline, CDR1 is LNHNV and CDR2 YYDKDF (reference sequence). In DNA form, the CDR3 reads TGTGCCACCAGCAGTAGCAACGGGCGGCCCCAGCATTTT. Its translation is CATSSSNGRPQHF.

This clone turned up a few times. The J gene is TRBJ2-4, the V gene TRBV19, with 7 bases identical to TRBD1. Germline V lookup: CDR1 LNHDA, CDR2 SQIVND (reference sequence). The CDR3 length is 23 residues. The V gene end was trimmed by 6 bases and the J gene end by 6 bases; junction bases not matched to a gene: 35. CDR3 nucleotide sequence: TGTGCCAGTAGACTTACAGGGGCCGTCAGCCGGGCTCAAGACGGAGTAACGGTAAACATTCAGTACTTC. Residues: CASRLTGAVSRAQDGVTVNIQYF. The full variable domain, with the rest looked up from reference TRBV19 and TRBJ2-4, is DGGITQSPKYLFRKEGQNVTLSCEQNLNHDAMYWYRQDPGQGLRLIYYSQIVNDFQKGDIAEGYSVSREKKESFPLTVTSAQKNPTAFYLCASRLTGAVSRAQDGVTVNIQYFGAGTRLSVL.

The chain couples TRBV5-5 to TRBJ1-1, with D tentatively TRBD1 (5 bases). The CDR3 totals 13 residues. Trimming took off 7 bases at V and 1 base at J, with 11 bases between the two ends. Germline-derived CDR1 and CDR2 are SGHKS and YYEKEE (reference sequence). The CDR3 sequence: CASDRDANTEAFF. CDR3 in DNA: TGTGCCAGCGATAGGGACGCGAACACTGAAGCTTTCTTT.